Following are 8 T cell receptor beta chains from one sample sequenced in a study of cytomegalovirus exposure and HLA in healthy donors. 60 Vbeta and 13 Jbeta primers were used in PCR. The repertoire was sequenced with immunoSEQ multiplex PCR; TCRdb's copy has only in-frame clones and lacks some. The sample includes around 190,000 clones, 70% to 85% of them seen just once. The sample comprised PBMCs. The origin of the receptors is a girl aged 2-10 years in good health and CMV-seropositive.

The chain links TRBV2 to TRBJ2-1, with 8 bases identical to TRBD1. The CDR3 is 19 residues long. J lost 6 bases, V lost 8 bases, and 24 bases had no gene match. CDR1 SNHLY and CDR2 FYNNEI come from the germline V gene. This CDR3 reads CASLPERTGLARAANEQFF. The CDR3 DNA is TGTGCCAGCCTTCCTGAGAGGACAGGGCTGGCCAGAGCCGCCAATGAGCAGTTCTTC.

The chain employs TRBV4-1 and TRBJ2-1; the D is unclear. V lost 3 bases, J lost 8 bases, and 17 bases lay in between. Looked up from germline, CDR1 is MGHRA and CDR2 is YSYEKL. This CDR3 contains 15 residues. The CDR3 DNA reads TGCGCCAGCAGCCAGGCGGATCTCTATTATTATGAGCAGTTCTTC. It translates to CASSQADLYYYEQFF.

The chain employs TRBV10-2 and TRBJ1-3, with no clear D. The germline CDR1 and CDR2 sequences are WSHSY and SAAADI. The CDR3 totals 14 residues. Between the trimmed V and J ends, which lost 7 bases and 0 bases, there was a span of 10 bases. The CDR3 sequence: CASTVTNSGNTIYF. The CDR3 bases are TGCGCCAGCACCGTAACTAACTCTGGAAACACCATATATTTT.

The chain links TRBV7-3 to TRBJ2-7, with TRBD2 as a possible D gene (7 bases). The germline CDR1 and CDR2 sequences are SGHTA and FQGTGA. Deletions cut 1 base from V and 6 bases from J, with 19 bases between. The CDR3 is 16 residues long. The CDR3 DNA follows: TGTGCCAGCAGCTTAAGGGGGGAGGGCAGGGGCGGCGAGCAGTACTTC. Its protein product is CASSLRGEGRGGEQYF.

The chain uses TRBV4-2 and TRBJ2-5; the match to TRBD1 covers 10 bases. Near its end, the DNA agrees better with TRBJ2-7, so the J call may be wrong. The germline gives CDR1 LGHNA, CDR2 YNFKEQ. This CDR3 is built from 17 residues. The CDR3 DNA sequence: TGTGCCAGCAGCCGCCATGACAGGGGGCGCTTACCCTACGAGCAGTACTTC. It yields the protein CASSRHDRGRLPYEQYF.

V usage is TRBV9 and J usage is TRBJ2-7; TRBD1 matches at 7 bases. Trimming at V came to 3 bases and at J to 2 bases, leaving 5 bases not matched to a gene. Germline lookup yields CDR1 SGDLS and CDR2 YYNGEE. The CDR3 is 14 residues long. DNA for the CDR3: TGTGCCAGCAGCGCCCGGGACAGTGCCTACGAGCAGTACTTC. It specifies CASSARDSAYEQYF.

CDR3 loop: CASSSYGPGSPLHF. In nucleotides, the CDR3 is TGTGCCAGCAGTTCTTATGGTCCGGGTTCACCCCTCCACTTT. The gene calls are TRBV28 and TRBJ1-6; D uncertain. V lost 4 bases and J 9 bases, leaving 13 bases between the germline ends. The CDR3 spans 14 residues. Germline V gene sequence: CDR1 MDHEN, CDR2 SYDVKM.

This chain joins TRBV5-3 and TRBJ1-1, with 7 positions matching TRBD1. TRBV5-3 is designated an ORF whose function remains uncertain. After removal of 9 bases from V and 1 base from J, the junction contained 3 bases not matched to a gene. The CDR3 consists of 12 residues. The CDR3 reads CAKTGENTEAFF. The CDR3 nucleotides are TGTGCCAAAACAGGGGAGAACACTGAAGCTTTCTTT.